This paragraph covers one T cell receptor beta chain sequence. The source of the sample is a study of T cells in localized non-small cell lung cancer. This table comes from immunoSEQ multiplex PCR, and its TCRdb copy is limited to in-frame clones, with some not included. The table has some 55,000 clones, about 80% seen once. Germline CDR1 reads LNHDA; CDR2 reads SQIVND (reference sequence). The CDR3 totals 14 residues. The V and J ends lost 4 bases and 7 bases, in that order; junction bases with no gene match: 5. V is TRBV19 and J is TRBJ2-2, with 8 bases that match TRBD1. The sequence was collected from a female donor at least 60 years old with stage II squamous cell lung carcinoma. The source material was peripheral blood, sampled before any cancer treatment. CDR3 region: CASSKDRAGGELFF. CDR3 coding DNA: TGTGCCAGTAGTAAGGACAGGGCAGGCGGGGAGCTGTTTTTT.